This TCR beta chain was profiled in a study of shared clonotypes between healthy human individuals. TCRdb's table, derived via immunoSEQ multiplex PCR, lists solely in-frame clones and lacks some. In the table there are hundreds of thousands of clones, around 80% of which are singletons. Germline values: CDR1 SGHNT, CDR2 YYREEE (reference sequence). This CDR3 has 15 residues. The V and J ends lost 3 bases and 7 bases, in that order; junction bases with no gene match: 5. This sequence originates from a woman in her thirties or forties in good health. Some clones in this sample may be carry-over from other donors' samples. Sequences were obtained from PBMCs. This chain uses TRBV5-4 with TRBJ2-1, with 12 positions matching TRBD2. The CDR3: CASSSGTSGPNEQFF. The CDR3 DNA sequence: TGTGCCAGCAGCTCTGGGACTAGCGGGCCTAATGAGCAGTTCTTC.